This section outlines one T cell receptor (beta chain) sequence together with its context. Antigen unknown. This record comes from a study of T cells expressing NK-cell markers. Study-wide results and caveats: Once again these clonotypes came out on top in the CD3+CD56-NKG2C+ fraction of several donors. Among CD8+ T cells from roughly six donors, dominant NKG2C+ clonotypes accounted for roughly 1.0-7.0%.

TCRdb processed the 5' RACE reads again and assigns one entry to each CDR3 protein, with no DNA. The data show roughly 430,000 distinct CDR3 sequences, and the top ten clones hold roughly 8%. Germline-derived CDR1 and CDR2 are SGDLS and YYNGEE. This CDR3 comprises 17 residues. The sequencing sample was made of blood T cells: a sorted CD56 or NKG2C T cell subset, CD4+ or CD8+ T cells, or bulk PBMC T cells (not recorded which). The receptor's source is a woman between 18 and 70 years old in good health. The rearrangement joins TRBV9 to TRBJ2-2; there is no DNA to check the TCRdb D call of TRBD2. CDR3 in amino acids: CASSGPPLAGNTGELFF.